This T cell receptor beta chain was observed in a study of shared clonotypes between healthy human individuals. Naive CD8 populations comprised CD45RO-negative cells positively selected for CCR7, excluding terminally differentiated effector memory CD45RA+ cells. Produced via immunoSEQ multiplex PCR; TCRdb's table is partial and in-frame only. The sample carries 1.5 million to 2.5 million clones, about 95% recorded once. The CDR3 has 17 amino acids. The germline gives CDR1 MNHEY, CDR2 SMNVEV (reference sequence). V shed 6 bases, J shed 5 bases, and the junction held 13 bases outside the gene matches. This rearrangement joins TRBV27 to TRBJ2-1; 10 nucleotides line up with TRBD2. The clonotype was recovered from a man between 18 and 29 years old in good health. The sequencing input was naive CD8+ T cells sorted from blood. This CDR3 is CASSLLSSGGPNNEQFF. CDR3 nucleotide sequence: TGTGCCAGCAGCTTGTTATCTAGCGGGGGACCAAACAATGAGCAGTTCTTC.